Shown below are 25 T cell receptor beta chains from a single sample sequenced in a study of T cells in women clearing cervical HPV infection. Method: immunoSEQ multiplex PCR; TCRdb's copy keeps in-frame clones and lacks some. The sample data list approximately 30,000 clones. Source material: blood buffy coat. The receptors shown here come from a woman between 18 and 70 years old with a cervical HPV16 infection that either progressed to CIN3+ or cleared (not recorded which).

Regarding this clone: The observed sequence ends 3 residues before the CDR3 terminus, with the missing tail filled in from the germline J gene. This rearrangement joins TRBV19 to TRBJ1-5, with TRBD1 matching over 10 bases. The trim removed 6 bases at V and 4 bases at J, leaving 3 bases unmatched. Per the germline V gene, CDR1 is LNHDA and CDR2 is SQIVND (reference sequence). The CDR3 covers 14 residues. Here the CDR3 reads CASRKGQGNQPQHF. The DNA read from the CDR3 is TGTGCCAGTAGAAAGGGACAGGGGAATCAGCCC.

Regarding this clone: The sequence runs out 3 residues before the end of the CDR3; the remainder is reconstructed from the germline J gene. J is TRBJ2-5 and V is TRBV11-2, with 9 bases identical to TRBD1. CDR3 length: 15 amino acids. Looked up from germline, CDR1 is SGHAT and CDR2 is FQNNGV. The V gene end was trimmed by 4 bases and the J gene end by 6 bases; junction bases not matched to a gene: 9. The CDR3 sequence is CASSSIQGAKKTQYF. The sequenced CDR3 bases are TGTGCCAGCAGCTCGATACAGGGGGCTAAGAAGACC.

Concerning this clone itself: The observed sequence ends 3 residues before the CDR3 terminus, with the missing tail filled in from the germline J gene. This chain uses TRBV7-8 with TRBJ2-3, with D tentatively TRBD1 (5 bases). The germline CDR1 and CDR2 sequences are SGHVS and FQNEAQ. Trimming removed 5 bases from V and 1 base from J, with 10 bases in between. The CDR3 consists of 14 residues. The CDR3 sequence is CASSGRAGTDTQYF. Incomplete CDR3 DNA: TGTGCCAGCAGCGGCAGGGCTGGCACAGATACG.

In the case of this clone: The CDR3 end is not reached by the read, which stops 3 residues before it; the germline J gene fills it in. The chain recombines TRBV19 with TRBJ2-1, with 7 positions matching TRBD2. Germline V gene sequence: CDR1 LNHDA, CDR2 SQIVND (reference sequence). The trim removed 4 bases at V and 5 bases at J, leaving 8 bases unmatched. This CDR3 spans 15 amino acids. CDR3 DNA (partial): TGTGCCAGTAGTACCCCTGGGCGGGGGAACAATGAG. Translation: CASSTPGRGNNE. The CDR3 as a whole reads CASSTPGRGNNEQFF.

With respect to this clone: The read stops 3 residues short of the end of the CDR3; the missing end is completed from the germline J gene. The rearrangement links TRBV18 to TRBJ2-1; 11 bases are a match to TRBD1. The CDR3 spans 14 residues. Germline-derived CDR1 and CDR2 are KGHSH and LQKENI. V was clipped by 6 bases and J by 9 bases; unmatched bases: 7. CDR3 residues: CASSVGQGAGEQFF. The CDR3 bases that were read are TGTGCCAGCTCGGTTGGACAGGGGGCGGGTGAG. Supplemented by reference TRBV18 and TRBJ2-1, the full variable domain reads NAGVMQNPRHLVRRRGQEARLRCSPMKGHSHVYWYRQLPEEGLKFMVYLQKENIIDESGMPKERFSAEFPKEGPSILRIQQVVRGDSAAYFCASSVGQGAGEQFFGPGTRLTVL.

Points on this clone: Read sequence stops 3 residues before the CDR3 end, and the germline J gene provides the missing end. The chain employs TRBV7-6 and TRBJ2-7, with 9 bases matching TRBD1. The CDR3 sequence is 14 residues long. CDR1 SGHVS and CDR2 FNYEAQ come from the germline V gene. Losses at the gene ends were 4 bases for V and 0 bases for J; bases not matched to a gene: 1. The CDR3 loop is CASSSGQGSYEQYF. CDR3 DNA (partial): TGTGCCAGCAGCTCGGGACAGGGCTCCTACGAG.

About this clone itself: Read coverage stops 3 residues before the CDR3 terminus; the germline J gene supplies the remainder. V gene TRBV2 combines with J gene TRBJ2-2; 11 bases align to TRBD2. CDR1 is SNHLY, CDR2 FYNNEI, per germline. Trimming removed 6 bases from V and 4 bases from J; junction bases left unmatched: 4. The CDR3 spans 15 residues. CDR3 bases read: TGTGCCAGCAGCGAACTAGCGGGAGTCACCGGGGAG. This gives the protein CASSELAGVTGE. The whole CDR3 is CASSELAGVTGELFF.

Concerning this clone itself: The CDR3 end falls 3 residues outside the read, so it is completed with the germline J gene. V is TRBV30 and J is TRBJ1-6, with a tentative D call TRBD1 (5 bases). Trimming left V 1 base short and J 11 bases short, with 9 bases between. CDR3 size: 12 residues. The germline gives CDR1 GTSNPN, CDR2 SVGIG (reference sequence). The CDR3 is CAWSGTLTPLHF. Incomplete CDR3 DNA: TGTGCCTGGAGTGGGACATTGACACCC.

In regard to this clone: The CDR3 end is not reached by the read, which stops 3 residues before it; the germline J gene fills it in. The chain uses TRBV7-2 and TRBJ2-7, with a tentative D call TRBD2 (6 bases). This CDR3 contains 12 residues. Trimming shortened V by 6 bases and J by 4 bases, and 10 bases separated the two germline ends. In germline, CDR1 is SGHTA, CDR2 FQGNSA. The sequenced part of the CDR3 DNA is TGTGCCAGCAGACCGAGCGGGTACGAG. Encoded protein: CASRPSGYE. The full CDR3 is CASRPSGYEQYF.

CDR3 in amino acids: CASSPGGLRNEQFF. The DNA read from the CDR3 is TGTGCCAGCTCACCAGGCGGGCTCCGGAATGAG. The rearrangement uses TRBV18 and TRBJ2-1, with a weak D call TRBD2 (5 bases). The CDR3 end lies 3 residues beyond the end of the read and is filled in from the germline J gene. The V gene's germline CDR1 is KGHSH and CDR2 LQKENI. The CDR3 extends over 14 amino acids. The V end lost 2 bases, the J end lost 7 bases, and 12 bases lay between the germline ends.

On this clone: The read comes to an end 3 residues before the CDR3 does, leaving the germline J gene to fill in the end. The chain has TRBV2 and TRBJ1-2, with 9 bases that match TRBD1. Germline V CDR1 and CDR2: SNHLY, FYNNEI. There are 13 residues in the CDR3. The CDR3 reads CARRGQGNGGYTF. The covered CDR3 bases are TGTGCCAGGAGGGGACAGGGTAATGGGGGC.

Concerning this clone itself: The read halts 3 residues ahead of the CDR3 end, with the missing end drawn from the germline J gene. The chain has TRBV29-1 and TRBJ1-1; D is ambiguous. Germline values: CDR1 SQVTM, CDR2 ANQGSEA. V lost 5 bases, J lost 1 base, and 11 bases lay in between. This CDR3 contains 13 residues. This chain's CDR3 is CSVIGHQNTEAFF. CDR3 DNA (partial): TGCAGCGTTATCGGTCACCAGAACACTGAA.

The CDR3 bases that were read are TGCGCCAGCAGGACAGGTCCCTCTGGAAACACC. Translation: CASRTGPSGNT. The CDR3 reads in full as CASRTGPSGNTIYF. The rearrangement joins TRBV5-1 to TRBJ1-3; tentatively, D is TRBD1 (6 bases). The CDR3 end is not reached by the read, which stops 3 residues before it; the germline J gene fills it in. The ends were cut back, 5 bases at V and 0 bases at J, with 9 bases in the middle. CDR3 length: 14 amino acids. Germline V CDR1 and CDR2: SGHRS, YFSETQ.

As concerns this clone: The observed sequence ends 3 residues before the CDR3 terminus, with the missing tail filled in from the germline J gene. J is TRBJ1-1 and V is TRBV30; D is ambiguous. The CDR3 is 12 amino acids. Germline V gene lookup returns CDR1 GTSNPN and CDR2 SVGIG (reference sequence). Trimming took 3 bases from V and 1 from J, leaving 6 bases between them. The CDR3 bases that were read are TGTGCCTGGAGCCTTTCGAACACTGAA. Its protein is CAWSLSNTE. The entire CDR3 sequence reads CAWSLSNTEAFF.

A note on this clone: The CDR3 extends 3 residues past the end of the read, so its final part is completed from the germline J gene. The chain links TRBV19 to TRBJ1-2; D is ambiguous. Per the germline V gene, CDR1 is LNHDA and CDR2 is SQIVND (reference sequence). CDR3 length equals 15 residues. The CDR3 sequence is CASSITSGSYNDYTF. Partial CDR3 DNA: TGTGCCAGTAGTATAACTAGCGGCTCTTACAATGAC.

About this clone: The read ends 3 residues early relative to the CDR3; the germline J gene fills the gap. The rearrangement joins TRBV30 to TRBJ1-1; perhaps TRBD1 as D (6 bases). The germline CDR1 and CDR2 sequences are GTSNPN and SVGIG (reference sequence). The CDR3 consists of 12 residues. Trimming took off 8 bases at V and 4 bases at J, with 14 bases between the two ends. The CDR3 sequence: CATNREGTEAFF. The covered CDR3 bases are TGTGCCACAAACAGGGAGGGCACTGAA.

On this clone itself: A junction boundary mismatches the germline segment, possibly from a read error. The read halts 3 residues ahead of the CDR3 end, with the missing end drawn from the germline J gene. V usage is TRBV4-2 and J usage is TRBJ2-3; 9 bases align to TRBD2. Germline CDR1 and CDR2: LGHNA and YNFKEQ. The CDR3 covers 18 residues. CDR3: CASSQELIAGVRTDTQYF. The CDR3 bases that were read are TGCGCCAGCAGCCAAGAGCTCATAGCGGGAGTCCGCACAGATACG.

Notes on this clone: With the read ending 3 residues before the CDR3 end, the germline J gene is used to fill in that end. This rearrangement joins TRBV14 to TRBJ2-3; 11 nucleotides line up with TRBD2. The CDR3 has 14 residues. The germline V gene encodes CDR1 SGHDN and CDR2 FVKESK. The junction had 4 bases not matched to a gene; V was cut back by 4 bases and J by 7 bases. The sequenced part of the CDR3 DNA is TGTGCCAGCAGCCTCGGGACTAGCGGTTATACG. Its translation is CASSLGTSGYT. The entire CDR3 is CASSLGTSGYTQYF.

A remark on this clone: Compared with germline, one end of the junction differs, possibly owing to a read error. Coverage ceases 3 residues before the CDR3 finishes, and the germline J gene fills in the end. This rearrangement joins TRBV7-3 to TRBJ2-2; 9 nucleotides match TRBD2. This CDR3 is 16 amino acids long. Looked up from germline, CDR1 is SGHTA and CDR2 is FQGTGA. CDR3 loop: CASSSYSGGNAGELFF. CDR3 DNA, as far as it was read: TGTGCCAGCAGCTCCTACAGCGGGGGGAACGCCGGGGAG.

A remark on this clone: The missing CDR3 end, 3 residues past where the read stops, is filled in from the germline J gene. J is TRBJ1-1 and V is TRBV20-1; D is uncertain. Per germline, CDR1 DFQATT and CDR2 SNEGSKA (reference sequence). The CDR3 contains 13 residues. V was pared by 4 bases and J by 1 base, with 10 bases between. This chain's CDR3 is CSAKNPGNTEAFF. The DNA read from the CDR3 is TGCAGTGCTAAAAATCCAGGGAACACTGAA.

About this clone: The CDR3 extends 3 residues past the end of the read, so its final part is completed from the germline J gene. This rearrangement joins TRBV20-1 to TRBJ2-1; TRBD2 matches at 9 bases. Germline CDR1 reads DFQATT; CDR2 reads SNEGSKA (reference sequence). The CDR3 has 15 residues. V lost 6 bases, J lost 7 bases, and 13 bases stayed unmatched. The CDR3 here is CSAHLGSGSLNEQFF. Partial CDR3 DNA: TGCAGTGCCCACTTGGGTAGCGGGAGTTTGAATGAG.

Points on this clone: The CDR3 end is not reached by the read, which stops 3 residues before it; the germline J gene fills it in. The J gene is TRBJ2-7, the V gene TRBV20-1, with D tentatively TRBD1 (5 bases). With 0 bases removed from V and 2 bases from J, the gap between germline ends came to 14 bases. Looked up from germline, CDR1 is DFQATT and CDR2 is SNEGSKA (reference sequence). The CDR3 spans 15 residues. The DNA read from the CDR3 is TGCAGTGCTAGAGATGCAATCCAGGGAACCTACGAG. Protein: CSARDAIQGTYE. The whole CDR3 region reads CSARDAIQGTYEQYF.

In regard to this clone: The DNA ends 3 residues before the CDR3 does, and the rest of the CDR3 is filled in from the germline J gene. The chain combines TRBV19 with TRBJ2-7; the D gene is possibly TRBD1 (5 bases). This CDR3 has 13 residues. Germline loops: CDR1 LNHDA, CDR2 SQIVND (reference sequence). Deletions cut 1 base from V and 3 bases from J, with 7 bases between. The CDR3: CASSIGQGYEQYF. The CDR3 bases that were read are TGTGCCAGTAGTATAGGGCAGGGCTACGAG. The full variable domain, its missing parts supplied by reference TRBV19 and TRBJ2-7, is DGGITQSPKYLFRKEGQNVTLSCEQNLNHDAMYWYRQDPGQGLRLIYYSQIVNDFQKGDIAEGYSVSREKKESFPLTVTSAQKNPTAFYLCASSIGQGYEQYFGPGTRLTVT.

Concerning this clone itself: The CDR3 goes on 3 residues after the read ends, and that part is filled in from the germline J gene. V is TRBV2 and J is TRBJ2-7, with a tentative D call TRBD2 (6 bases). This CDR3 comprises 15 residues. CDR1 SNHLY and CDR2 FYNNEI come from the germline V gene. The V end was cut by 5 bases, the J end by 1 base, with 15 bases between. The CDR3 reads CASSPTARGSYEQYF. The sequenced part of the CDR3 DNA is TGTGCCAGCAGTCCCACCGCCCGGGGGTCCTACGAG.

The sequenced part of the CDR3 DNA is TGTGCCAGCAGTGGACAGGGTGGCAGTGAAAAA. Translated: CASSGQGGSEK. The full-length CDR3 reads as CASSGQGGSEKLFF. The V call is TRBV2, the J call TRBJ1-4, with 7 bases matching TRBD1. Sequencing ends 3 residues short of the CDR3 end; the germline J gene provides the rest. V dropped 4 bases and J dropped 7; count of bases not matched to a gene: 6. CDR1 is SNHLY, CDR2 FYNNEI, per germline. This CDR3 is built from 14 residues.